The 16 T cell receptor beta chains in this list originate from one sample, sequenced in a study of blood T cell repertoires in COVID-19. Libraries were prepared by immunoSEQ multiplex PCR; TCRdb keeps only in-frame clonotypes and omits some of them. This sample has around 200,000 clones, with roughly 85% found just once. The source material was peripheral blood. These receptor sequences come from a human donor with active or convalescent COVID-19. The donor label of this sample is uncertain.

The V and J genes are TRBV18 and TRBJ2-1; TRBD2 agrees at 12 bases. CDR1 is KGHSH and CDR2 is LQKENI in the germline V gene. V lost 1 base, J lost 0 bases, and 7 bases stayed unmatched. The CDR3 is 19 amino acids. DNA for the CDR3: TGTGCCAGCTCACCACAGGGACTAGCGGGCGGGAGCTCCTACAATGAGCAGTTCTTC. As protein: CASSPQGLAGGSSYNEQFF.

The chain combines TRBV6-1 with TRBJ1-2; the D gene is possibly TRBD1 (5 bases). The CDR3 totals 13 residues. CDR1 MNHNS and CDR2 SASEGT come from the germline V gene. Trimming removed 2 bases at V and 4 bases at J, with 8 bases between. The CDR3 reads CASSETGGYGYTF. CDR3 bases: TGTGCCAGCAGTGAAACGGGGGGCTATGGCTACACCTTC.

The V gene is TRBV10-3, the J gene TRBJ2-5, with 7 bases matching TRBD2. CDR1 ENHRY and CDR2 SYGVKD come from the germline V gene. Germline trimming cut 8 bases from V and 4 bases from J; bases unmatched to any gene: 10. The CDR3 spans 14 residues. The CDR3 reads CAIREDGGIETQYF. DNA for the CDR3: TGTGCCATCCGGGAGGATGGTGGGATAGAGACCCAGTACTTC.

The chain joins TRBV27 to TRBJ1-3, with a weak D call TRBD1 (5 bases). Deletions cut 6 bases from V and 2 bases from J, with 11 bases between. The CDR3 is made up of 14 amino acids. Per germline, CDR1 MNHEY and CDR2 SMNVEV (reference sequence). The CDR3 here is CASSYSGTGNTIYF. CDR3 in DNA: TGTGCCAGCAGCTATTCAGGGACTGGAAACACCATATATTTT.

The gene calls are TRBV4-1 and TRBJ1-2; D gene unclear. This CDR3 is 15 amino acids long. CDR1 MGHRA and CDR2 YSYEKL come from the germline V gene. Trimming shortened V by 0 bases and J by 1 base, and 9 bases separated the two germline ends. Written as DNA, the CDR3 is TGCGCCAGCAGCCAAGATAGGAGTTATAACTATGGCTACACCTTC. As protein: CASSQDRSYNYGYTF.

The chain is built from TRBV24-1 and TRBJ2-5; TRBD2 agrees at 8 bases. Unmatched junction bases numbered 3, after V lost 4 bases and J lost 3 bases. Germline V gives CDR1 KGHDR, CDR2 SFDVKD. This CDR3 region has 14 residues. The CDR3 protein is CATSDPGGEETQYF. The DNA for the CDR3 is TGTGCCACCAGTGACCCGGGGGGGGAAGAGACCCAGTACTTC.

This clone came up once. The CDR3 loop reads CASSSRTAGDDYTF. CDR3 in DNA: TGCGCCAGCAGCTCAAGGACAGCTGGGGATGACTACACCTTC. The chain links TRBV5-1 to TRBJ1-2, with D perhaps matching TRBD1 (6 bases). Deletions cut 3 bases from V and 10 bases from J, with 19 bases between. The CDR3 is made up of 14 amino acids. Germline V CDR1 and CDR2: SGHRS, YFSETQ.

The gene calls are TRBV3-1 (or the pseudogene TRBV3-2) and TRBJ2-2; 8 nucleotides agree with TRBD2. The CDR3 contains 14 residues. Trimming at V came to 4 bases and at J to 10 bases, leaving 8 bases not matched to a gene. CDR1 and CDR2 (germline): LGHDT, YNNKEL (reference sequence). CDR3 in DNA: TGTGCCAGCAGCCGAGTAGCGGGGAAGGAGGAGCTGTTTTTT. Its protein product is CASSRVAGKEELFF.

This clone was found a few times. The chain combines TRBV2 with TRBJ2-1, with a weak D call TRBD1 (5 bases). CDR3 length: 12 amino acids. V shed 4 bases and J shed 7 bases, with 8 bases lying between them. Germline values: CDR1 SNHLY, CDR2 FYNNEI. The CDR3 is CASSVRGNEQFF. DNA of the CDR3: TGTGCCAGCAGTGTTAGGGGAAATGAGCAGTTCTTC.

V usage is TRBV19 and J usage is TRBJ1-5; 7 bases match TRBD1. Germline trimming cut 5 bases from V and 8 bases from J; bases unmatched to any gene: 6. The CDR3 covers 13 residues. Germline V CDR1 and CDR2: LNHDA, SQIVND (reference sequence). CDR3 region: CASSGGGLEPQHF. CDR3 coding DNA: TGTGCCAGTAGTGGAGGGGGCTTGGAGCCCCAGCATTTT.

In the case of this clone: Given a much more abundant clone one base away, this may be a read error. This same CDR3 is encoded by further DNA sequences in the sample. The J gene is TRBJ2-1, the V gene TRBV5-1, with 9 bases that match TRBD2. The CDR3 covers 18 residues. CDR1 is SGHRS, CDR2 YFSETQ, per germline. V lost 4 bases, J lost 8 bases, and 19 bases stayed unmatched. Written as DNA, the CDR3 is TGCGCCAGCAGCCCGGGCCGGGGGCGGGAGGGCCGAGGCTATGAGCAGTTCTTC. Protein product: CASSPGRGREGRGYEQFF.

The chain joins TRBV4-1 to TRBJ2-6; TRBD2 might be the D (5 bases). CDR3 length: 17 amino acids. Trimming cost V 4 bases and J 1 base, with 14 bases left between them. The germline V gene has CDR1 MGHRA and CDR2 YSYEKL. The CDR3 nucleotides read TGCGCCAGCAGCCCACAGCGTAGAGGGTCTGGGGCCAACGTCCTGACTTTC. Protein product: CASSPQRRGSGANVLTF.

This clone showed up just once. V is TRBV4-3 and J is TRBJ1-1; D may be TRBD1 (5 bases). V lost 2 bases, J lost 3 bases, and 13 bases lay in between. Germline CDR1 is LGHNA and CDR2 is YSLEER. The CDR3 has 15 amino acids. The CDR3 protein is CASSQLGGGDTEAFF. In DNA form, the CDR3 reads TGCGCCAGCAGCCAACTCGGGGGGGGTGACACTGAAGCTTTCTTT.

The DNA for the CDR3 is TGTGCCAGCTCACCCCAGTGGGCGGACAATGGCTACACCTTC. Amino acid sequence: CASSPQWADNGYTF. This sequence joins TRBV18 and TRBJ1-2, with D perhaps TRBD1 (5 bases). The germline gives CDR1 KGHSH, CDR2 LQKENI. Trimming took off 3 bases at V and 6 bases at J, with 14 bases between the two ends. The CDR3 sequence is 14 residues long.

The V gene is TRBV5-1, the J gene TRBJ1-6; the match to TRBD1 covers 7 bases. Trimming took 0 bases from V and 10 from J; bases not matched to a gene: 10. Germline loops: CDR1 SGHRS, CDR2 YFSETQ. The CDR3 has 16 residues. Here the CDR3 DNA reads TGCGCCAGCAGCTTGGGGCGGACAGGTGAAACCTCACCCCTCCACTTT. Translating gives CASSLGRTGETSPLHF.

The genes are TRBV7-8 and TRBJ1-6, with D maybe TRBD1 (5 bases). Germline lookup yields CDR1 SGHVS and CDR2 FQNEAQ. The CDR3 sequence is 14 residues long. V shed 1 base and J shed 5 bases, with 6 bases lying between them. This CDR3 reads CASSLDRNNSPLHF. CDR3 in DNA: TGTGCCAGCAGCTTAGACAGGAATAATTCACCCCTCCACTTT.